The next 4 T cell receptor beta chains were all read from a single sample in a study of blood T cell repertoires in COVID-19. Assay: immunoSEQ multiplex PCR; the TCRdb copy retains only in-frame clones and omits some. The sample lists around 180,000 clones, roughly 79% occurring once. The sequenced sample was peripheral blood. These receptors all come from a man in his 60s with active or convalescent COVID-19.

This clone appeared once. The rearrangement links TRBV27 to TRBJ1-2; 10 bases align to TRBD1. CDR3 length equals 14 residues. Germline CDR1 reads MNHEY; CDR2 reads SMNVEV (reference sequence). Trimming at V came to 2 bases and at J to 4 bases, leaving 1 base not matched to a gene. CDR3 bases: TGTGCCAGCAGTTTAGGACAGGGGGGCTATGGCTACACCTTC. Its protein product is CASSLGQGGYGYTF.

The chain uses TRBV18 and TRBJ2-7, with TRBD2 identical over 7 bases. The CDR3 contains 15 residues. The V segment lost 2 bases and the J segment 1 base; nucleotides outside the gene matches: 5. From germline, CDR1 is KGHSH and CDR2 LQKENI. The CDR3 loop is CASSPGAGTSYEQYF. For the CDR3, the DNA is TGTGCCAGCTCACCAGGAGCGGGAACATCCTACGAGCAGTACTTC.

The chain uses TRBV6-5 and TRBJ1-1; perhaps TRBD1 as D (6 bases). From germline, CDR1 is MNHEY and CDR2 SVGAGI. The CDR3 covers 14 residues. Trimming left V 4 bases short and J 3 bases short, with 12 bases between. The CDR3 DNA reads TGTGCCAGCAGTTCAACAGGGAGTGACACTGAAGCTTTCTTT. It is translated as CASSSTGSDTEAFF.

The rearrangement joins TRBV30 to TRBJ2-1; D not resolved. The CDR3 runs to 15 residues. Trimming removed 1 base at V and 0 bases at J, with 10 bases between. Germline assignment: CDR1 GTSNPN and CDR2 SVGIG (reference sequence). CDR3 region: CAWSGLSSSYNEQFF. DNA for the CDR3: TGTGCCTGGAGTGGCCTATCGAGCTCCTACAATGAGCAGTTCTTC.